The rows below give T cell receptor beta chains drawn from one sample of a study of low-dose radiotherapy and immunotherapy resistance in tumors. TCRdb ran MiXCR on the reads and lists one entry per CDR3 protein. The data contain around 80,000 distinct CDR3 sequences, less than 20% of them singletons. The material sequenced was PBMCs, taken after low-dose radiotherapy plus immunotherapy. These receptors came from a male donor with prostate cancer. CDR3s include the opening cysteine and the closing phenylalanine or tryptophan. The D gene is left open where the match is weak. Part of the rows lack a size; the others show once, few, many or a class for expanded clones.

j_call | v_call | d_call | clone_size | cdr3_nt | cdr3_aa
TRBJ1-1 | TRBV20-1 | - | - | TGCAGGGTCTCAACGGGAAGGGACACTGAAGCTTTCTTT | CRVSTGRDTEAFF
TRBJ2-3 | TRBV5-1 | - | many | TGCGCCAGCAGCCCGGCCGGCGATACGCAGTATTTT | CASSPAGDTQYF
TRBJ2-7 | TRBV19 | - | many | TGTGCCAGTAGTATAGATGGCTCACGCTACGAGCAGTACTTC | CASSIDGSRYEQYF
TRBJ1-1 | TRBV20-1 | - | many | TGCAGTGCTAATCTTCCTGAAGCTTTCTTT | CSANLPEAFF
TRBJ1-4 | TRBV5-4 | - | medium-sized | TGTGCCAGCAGCGCGGACAACCCAACTAATGAAAAACTGTTTTTT | CASSADNPTNEKLFF
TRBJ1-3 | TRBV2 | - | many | TGTGCCAGCGGGGGCCTCTCTGGAAACACCATATATTTT | CASGGLSGNTIYF
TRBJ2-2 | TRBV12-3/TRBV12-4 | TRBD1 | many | TGTGCCAGCAGACTTCGACAGGGGAACACCGGGGAGCTGTTTTTT | CASRLRQGNTGELFF
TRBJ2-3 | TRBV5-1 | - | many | TGCGCCAGCAGCTTGGCCACGATGAGCACAGATACGCAGTATTTT | CASSLATMSTDTQYF
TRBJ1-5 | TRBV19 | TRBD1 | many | TGTGCCAGTAGTATTGGGACAGGGTATAGCAATCAGCCCCAGCATTTT | CASSIGTGYSNQPQHF
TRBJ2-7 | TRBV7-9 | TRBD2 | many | TGTGCCAGCAGTGGGACTAGCGGGAGCTATTTAAGGTCCTACGAGCAGTACTTC | CASSGTSGSYLRSYEQYF
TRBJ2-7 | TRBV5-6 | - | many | TGTGCCAGCAGCTTGGTTGGAGGCTACGAGCAGTACTTC | CASSLVGGYEQYF
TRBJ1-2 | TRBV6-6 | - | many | TGTGCCAGCTGGGCCGCGGGCAGGGCGGACGGCTACACCTTC | CASWAAGRADGYTF
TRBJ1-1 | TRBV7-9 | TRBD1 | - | TGTGCCAGCAGCTTCACAAATGGACAGGGTGAAGCTTTCTTT | CASSFTNGQGEAFF
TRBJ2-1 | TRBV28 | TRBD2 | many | TGTGCCAGCAGTTACGCCGGGACTAGCTTCAATGAGCAGTTCTTC | CASSYAGTSFNEQFF
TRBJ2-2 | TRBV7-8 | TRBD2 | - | TGTGCCAGCAGCCCTGGGGGACTAGCGGGAGTAACCGGGGAGCTGTTTTTT | CASSPGGLAGVTGELFF
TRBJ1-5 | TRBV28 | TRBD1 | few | TGTGCCAGCAAGGGAGGGGGCGCGTATTGGCAGCCCCAGCATTTT | CASKGGGAYWQPQHF
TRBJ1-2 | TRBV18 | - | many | TGTGCCAGCTCACCACCAGGGGCGGAGGGCTACACCTTC | CASSPPGAEGYTF
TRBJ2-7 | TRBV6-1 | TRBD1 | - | TGTGCCAGCAGTCCCTCCCGACAGGGGGCCTCCTACGAGCAGTACTTC | CASSPSRQGASYEQYF
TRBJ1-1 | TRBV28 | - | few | TGTGCCAGCATGGGCAGTAAGAACACTGAAGCTTTCTTT | CASMGSKNTEAFF
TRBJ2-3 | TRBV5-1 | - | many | TGCGCCAGCAGCTTGGGGGCCTCACCCACAGATACGCAGTATTTT | CASSLGASPTDTQYF
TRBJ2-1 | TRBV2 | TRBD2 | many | TGTGCCAGCAAAGTTGTTTGGACTAGCGGGAGAGGTAGGGATGAGCAGTTCTTC | CASKVVWTSGRGRDEQFF
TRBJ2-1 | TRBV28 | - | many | TGTGCCAGCAGGGAATCGTCCTACAATGAGCAGTTCTTC | CASRESSYNEQFF
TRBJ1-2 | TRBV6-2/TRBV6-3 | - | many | TGTGCCAGCAGTGGACCCATCGCTAACTATGGCTACACCTTC | CASSGPIANYGYTF
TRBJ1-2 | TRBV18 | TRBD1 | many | TGTGCCAGCTCACAACAGGGGGCCGCCTATGGCTACACCTTC | CASSQQGAAYGYTF
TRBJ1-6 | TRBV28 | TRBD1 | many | TGTGCCAGCAGTTTAGGGACAGGGAAAGTACCCCTCCACTTT | CASSLGTGKVPLHF
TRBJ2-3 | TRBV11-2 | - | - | TGTGCCAGCAGCTTAGAACAACACACAGATACGCAGTATTTT | CASSLEQHTDTQYF
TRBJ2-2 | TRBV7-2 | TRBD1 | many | TGTGCCAGCAGCTTGGGACAGGGAAACACCGGGGAGCTGTTTTTT | CASSLGQGNTGELFF
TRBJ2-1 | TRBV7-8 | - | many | TGTGCCAGCAGCTTTCGAGGAAGCTCCTACAATGAGCAGTTCTTC | CASSFRGSSYNEQFF
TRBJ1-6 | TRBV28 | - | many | TGTGCCAGCAGTGCAGAGGCCGGGCTTAATTCACCCCTCCACTTT | CASSAEAGLNSPLHF
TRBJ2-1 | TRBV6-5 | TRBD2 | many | TGTGCCAGCGGACTAGCGGGAGCGTATGAGCAGTTCTTC | CASGLAGAYEQFF
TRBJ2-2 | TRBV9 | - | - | TGTGCCAGCAGCCTGTTCGGGGGGAACACCGGGGAGCTGTTTTTT | CASSLFGGNTGELFF
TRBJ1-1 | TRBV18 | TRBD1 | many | TGTGCCAGCTCACTTCTCCGGGACAGGTTAGACACTGAAGCTTTCTTT | CASSLLRDRLDTEAFF
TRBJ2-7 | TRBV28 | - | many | TGTGCCAGCAGTGCCGCAGGGACCTACGAGCAGTACTTC | CASSAAGTYEQYF
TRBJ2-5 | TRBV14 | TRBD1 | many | TGTGCCAGCAGCCGGGACAGGGGGGAGACCCAGTACTTC | CASSRDRGETQYF
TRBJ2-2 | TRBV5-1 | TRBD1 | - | TGCGCCAGCAGCCAAGGGACAGGGGGACACGGGGAGCTGTTTTTT | CASSQGTGGHGELFF
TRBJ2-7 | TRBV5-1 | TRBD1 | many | TGCGCCAGCAGCGGAAACAGGGGGCCCTTCTACGAGCAGTACTTC | CASSGNRGPFYEQYF
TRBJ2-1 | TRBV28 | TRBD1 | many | TGTGCCAGCACCCAGATGGACAGGGGATTCAATGAGCAGTTCTTC | CASTQMDRGFNEQFF
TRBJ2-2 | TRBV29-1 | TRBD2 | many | TGCAGCGTTGAAGATCTAGCGGCCTCGGGCACCGGGGAGCTGTTTTTT | CSVEDLAASGTGELFF
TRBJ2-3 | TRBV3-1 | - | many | TGTGCCAGCAGCCAAGATATCGGGGGCGCAGATACGCAGTATTTT | CASSQDIGGADTQYF
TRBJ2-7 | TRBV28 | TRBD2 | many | TGTGCCAGCCCTAGCGGGAGGGCCCCCTACGAGCAGTACTTC | CASPSGRAPYEQYF
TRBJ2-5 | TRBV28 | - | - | TGTGCCAGCAGTTTATGGGGCGGGCCTCCCGGGGAGACCCAGTACTTC | CASSLWGGPPGETQYF
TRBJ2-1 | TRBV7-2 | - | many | TGTGCCAGCAGCCTTCCAAATGTGTCGGGGCAGTTCTTC | CASSLPNVSGQFF
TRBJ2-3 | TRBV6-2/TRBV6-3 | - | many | TGTGCCAGCAGTGTAGCCACAGATACGCAGTATTTT | CASSVATDTQYF
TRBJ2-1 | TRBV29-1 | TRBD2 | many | TGCAGCGTTGAGAGCCTAGCGGGCCTCAAGACCGGCTCTCACTACAATGAGCAGTTCTTC | CSVESLAGLKTGSHYNEQFF
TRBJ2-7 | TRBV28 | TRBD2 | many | TGTGCCAGCAGCCCAGGACTAGCGGGAGGCCTTAGCTCCTACGAGCAGTACTTC | CASSPGLAGGLSSYEQYF
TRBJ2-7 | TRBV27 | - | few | TGTGCCAGCAGTTCCTACGGGACGGGGCGCTACGAGCAGTACTTC | CASSSYGTGRYEQYF
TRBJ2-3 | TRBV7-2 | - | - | TGTGCCAGCAGCTTAGACGGGGCGAGCGATACGCAGTATTTT | CASSLDGASDTQYF
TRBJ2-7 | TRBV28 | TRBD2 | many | TGTGCCACCGTCGGACTAGCGGTCTCCTACGAGCAGTACTTC | CATVGLAVSYEQYF
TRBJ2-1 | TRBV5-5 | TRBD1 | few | TGTGCCAGCAGCGCAGCCGGGACAGGGTACTACAATGAGCAGTTCTTC | CASSAAGTGYYNEQFF
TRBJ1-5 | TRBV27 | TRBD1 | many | TGTGCCAGCAGTCCACAGGGGAATAGCAATCAGCCCCAGCATTTT | CASSPQGNSNQPQHF
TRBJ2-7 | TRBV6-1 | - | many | TGTGCCAGCAAGACTAGTACCTACGAGCAGTACTTC | CASKTSTYEQYF
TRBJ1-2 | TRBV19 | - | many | TGTGCCAGCGGACCGTCAGTTTATGGCTACACCTTC | CASGPSVYGYTF
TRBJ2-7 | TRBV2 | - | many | TGTGCCAGCAGTCTCACCGGGACTTCTTACTTC | CASSLTGTSYF
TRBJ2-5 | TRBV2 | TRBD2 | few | TGTGCCAGCAAAGCTAGCGGGAGGGATGAGACCCAGTACTTC | CASKASGRDETQYF
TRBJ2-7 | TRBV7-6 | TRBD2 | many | TGTGCCAGCAGCAAACCGGGACTAGACTACGAGCAGTACTTC | CASSKPGLDYEQYF
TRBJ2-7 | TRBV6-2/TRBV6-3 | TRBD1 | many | TGTGCCAGCAGCCCGGGACAGGGGTCCATGGCTTTGGACTTC | CASSPGQGSMALDF
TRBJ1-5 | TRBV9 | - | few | TGTGCCAGCAGCGTAAGGAACGCATGGCGGGGTAGCAATCAGCCCCAGCATTTT | CASSVRNAWRGSNQPQHF